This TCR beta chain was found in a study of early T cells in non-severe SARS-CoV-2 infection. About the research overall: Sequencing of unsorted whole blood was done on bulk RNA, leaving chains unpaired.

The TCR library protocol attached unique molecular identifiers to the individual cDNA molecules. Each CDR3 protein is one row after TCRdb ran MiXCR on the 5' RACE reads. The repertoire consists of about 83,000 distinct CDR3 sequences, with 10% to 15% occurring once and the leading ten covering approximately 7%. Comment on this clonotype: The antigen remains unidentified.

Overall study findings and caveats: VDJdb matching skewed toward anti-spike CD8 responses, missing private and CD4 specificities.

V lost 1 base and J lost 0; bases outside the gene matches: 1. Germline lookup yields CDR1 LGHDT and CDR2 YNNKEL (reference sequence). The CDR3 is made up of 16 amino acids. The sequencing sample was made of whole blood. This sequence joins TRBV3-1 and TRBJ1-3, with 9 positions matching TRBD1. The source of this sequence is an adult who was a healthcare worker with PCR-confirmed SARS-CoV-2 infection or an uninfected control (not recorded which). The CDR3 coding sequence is TGTGCCAGCAGCCAAGCACAGGGGGCCTCTGGAAACACCATATATTTT. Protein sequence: CASSQAQGASGNTIYF.